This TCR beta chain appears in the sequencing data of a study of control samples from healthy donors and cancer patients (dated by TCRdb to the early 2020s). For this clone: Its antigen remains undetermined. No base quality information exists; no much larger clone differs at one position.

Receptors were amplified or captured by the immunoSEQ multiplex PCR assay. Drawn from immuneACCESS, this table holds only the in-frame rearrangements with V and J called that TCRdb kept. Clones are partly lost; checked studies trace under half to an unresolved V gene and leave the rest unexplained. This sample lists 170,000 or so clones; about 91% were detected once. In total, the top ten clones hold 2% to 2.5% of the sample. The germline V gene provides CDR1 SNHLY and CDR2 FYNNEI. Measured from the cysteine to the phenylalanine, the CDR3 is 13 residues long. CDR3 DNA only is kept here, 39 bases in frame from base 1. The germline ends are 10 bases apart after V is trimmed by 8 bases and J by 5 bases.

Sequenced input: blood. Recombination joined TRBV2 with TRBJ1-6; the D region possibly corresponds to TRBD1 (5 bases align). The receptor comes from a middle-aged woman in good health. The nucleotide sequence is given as TGTGCCAGCCAACAGGCCCATAATTCACCCCTCCACTTT. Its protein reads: CASQQAHNSPLHF.